One and the same sample provided the 26 T cell receptor beta chains below, sequenced in a study of PD-1 blockade in classical Hodgkin lymphoma. The time point here: cycle 4 day 1 (C4D1), after more than five weeks of nivolumab. Every patient experienced relapse after autologous stem cell transplantation, and brentuximab vedotin exposure varied. Investigators obtained CD8+ T cells from thawed PBMCs by magnetic negative selection. Clones were read by immunoSEQ multiplex PCR, and TCRdb kept only the in-frame ones, dropping some. This table has about 20,000 clones, about 80% appearing once. Sequences were derived from CD8+ T cells from blood, sampled before the fourth cycle of nivolumab. These receptors all stem from a human donor with classical Hodgkin lymphoma.

The genes are TRBV30 and TRBJ2-7; a possible D gene is TRBD1 (5 bases). Germline V gene sequence: CDR1 GTSNPN, CDR2 SVGIG (reference sequence). Trimming took 2 bases from V and 4 from J, leaving 9 bases between them. The CDR3 is 12 amino acids. The CDR3 protein is CAWSNQGYEQYF. CDR3 coding DNA: TGTGCCTGGAGTAATCAGGGTTACGAGCAGTACTTC.

The chain recombines TRBV5-4 with TRBJ2-1, with D possibly TRBD1 on 5 matching bases. Germline assignment: CDR1 SGHNT and CDR2 YYREEE (reference sequence). V shed 0 bases and J shed 7 bases, with 8 bases lying between them. The CDR3 sequence is 13 residues long. The CDR3 loop is CASSLVTGNEQFF. The CDR3 coding sequence is TGTGCCAGCAGCTTGGTCACAGGTAATGAGCAGTTCTTC.

CDR3 loop: CASSPPTGELFF. The CDR3 bases are TGTGCCAGCAGCCCCCCTACCGGGGAGCTGTTTTTT. This rearrangement joins TRBV7-8 to TRBJ2-2; D is unresolved. This CDR3 spans 12 amino acids. With 5 bases removed from V and 5 bases from J, the gap between germline ends came to 6 bases. Germline loops: CDR1 SGHVS, CDR2 FQNEAQ.

In this sample, this clone turned up once. J is TRBJ2-5 and V is TRBV11-2; no reliable D call. V dropped 2 bases and J dropped 5 bases, with 6 bases sitting between them. The CDR3 length is 12 residues. The germline V gene encodes CDR1 SGHAT and CDR2 FQNNGV. The CDR3 region is CASSLNEETQYF. In DNA, the CDR3 is TGTGCCAGCAGCTTAAACGAGGAGACCCAGTACTTC.

This chain links TRBV7-3 with TRBJ2-1, with TRBD1 identical over 7 bases. V shed 2 bases and J 0 bases; nucleotides not matched to a gene: 4. This CDR3 contains 16 residues. Germline V gives CDR1 SGHTA, CDR2 FQGTGA. CDR3 protein: CASSLQGQSSYNEQFF. CDR3 sequence (DNA): TGTGCCAGCAGCTTACAGGGACAGAGCTCCTACAATGAGCAGTTCTTC.

This chain connects TRBV9 to TRBJ2-7; 10 bases match TRBD1. Germline trimming cut 2 bases from V and 3 bases from J; bases unmatched to any gene: 5. Germline CDR1 is SGDLS and CDR2 is YYNGEE. The CDR3 extends over 15 amino acids. The CDR3 region is CASSVGTGVYYEQYF. The CDR3 nucleotides are TGTGCCAGCAGCGTCGGGACAGGGGTTTACTACGAGCAGTACTTC. The entire variable domain, with the rest obtained from reference TRBV9 and TRBJ2-7, is as follows: DSGVTQTPKHLITATGQRVTLRCSPRSGDLSVYWYQQSLDQGLQFLIQYYNGEERAKGNILERFSAQQFPDLHSELNLSSLELGDSALYFCASSVGTGVYYEQYFGPGTRLTVT.

The rearrangement uses TRBV5-5 and TRBJ1-1; D unclear. The ends were cut back, 3 bases at V and 3 bases at J, with 3 bases in the middle. The CDR3 length is 11 residues. Germline lookup yields CDR1 SGHKS and CDR2 YYEKEE (reference sequence). CDR3 coding DNA: TGTGCCAGCAGCTCAGACACTGAAGCTTTCTTT. It translates to CASSSDTEAFF.

This clone was seen a handful of times. The chain couples TRBV4-2 to TRBJ1-5; a possible D gene is TRBD1 (5 bases). Trimming pared 1 base from V and 4 bases from J, leaving 8 bases between. The CDR3 runs 14 residues. Per germline, CDR1 LGHNA and CDR2 YNFKEQ. The CDR3 nucleotides read TGTGCCAGCAGCCAAGGACAGACGAATCAGCCCCAGCATTTT. Encoded protein: CASSQGQTNQPQHF.

The V call is TRBV11-2, the J call TRBJ2-5, with 9 bases fitting TRBD2. Unmatched junction bases numbered 17, after V lost 5 bases and J lost 7 bases. The CDR3 has 17 residues. Germline loops: CDR1 SGHAT, CDR2 FQNNGV. The CDR3 DNA reads as TGTGCCAGCAGCCCCGGGGCTAGCGGGGTTCACACGGGGACCCAGTACTTC. Translating gives CASSPGASGVHTGTQYF. The full variable domain, with the rest looked up from reference TRBV11-2 and TRBJ2-5, is EAGVAQSPRYKIIEKRQSVAFWCNPISGHATLYWYQQILGQGPKLLIQFQNNGVVDDSQLPKDRFSAERLKGVDSTLKIQPAKLEDSAVYLCASSPGASGVHTGTQYFGPGTRLLVL.

The chain recombines TRBV19 with TRBJ2-7, with D possibly being TRBD1 (5 bases). The ends were cut back, 7 bases at V and 3 bases at J, with 16 bases in the middle. CDR3 size: 14 residues. CDR1 LNHDA and CDR2 SQIVND come from the germline V gene (reference sequence). CDR3 nucleotides: TGTGCCAGTACCCCGACAGCGCAATTCTACGAGCAGTACTTC. Encoded protein: CASTPTAQFYEQYF.

The chain uses TRBV9 and TRBJ1-1; no clear D gene. Trimming took off 7 bases at V and 6 bases at J, with 16 bases between the two ends. This CDR3 region has 13 residues. CDR1 is SGDLS and CDR2 is YYNGEE in the germline V gene. The chain's CDR3 is CASGEVLRAEAFF. CDR3 bases: TGTGCCAGCGGGGAGGTCCTACGGGCTGAAGCTTTCTTT. Full variable domain (rest looked up from reference TRBV9 and TRBJ1-1): DSGVTQTPKHLITATGQRVTLRCSPRSGDLSVYWYQQSLDQGLQFLIQYYNGEERAKGNILERFSAQQFPDLHSELNLSSLELGDSALYFCASGEVLRAEAFFGQGTRLTVV.

Regarding this clone: Within the sample, other DNA sequences also encode this same CDR3. This chain joins TRBV6-1 and TRBJ2-7, with 9 bases aligning to TRBD2. Trimming at V came to 3 bases and at J to 4 bases, leaving 10 bases not matched to a gene. Germline assignment: CDR1 MNHNS and CDR2 SASEGT. There are 16 residues in the CDR3. CDR3 DNA sequence: TGTGCCAGCAGTGAGGGGGCGGGGGGGGACCCGTACGAGCAGTACTTC. It encodes CASSEGAGGDPYEQYF.

In this sample, this clone turned up once. The chain links TRBV19 to TRBJ2-7; TRBD2 aligns across 7 bases. Per the germline V gene, CDR1 is LNHDA and CDR2 is SQIVND (reference sequence). The V gene end was trimmed by 1 base and the J gene end by 2 bases; junction bases not matched to a gene: 8. The CDR3 contains 16 residues. CDR3 region: CASSIGGTIKTYEQYF. As DNA, the CDR3 is TGTGCCAGTAGTATAGGTGGGACTATCAAAACCTACGAGCAGTACTTC.

V usage is TRBV11-2 and J usage is TRBJ1-1, with D maybe TRBD1 (5 bases). This CDR3 spans 13 amino acids. In germline, CDR1 is SGHAT, CDR2 FQNNGV. The ends were cut back, 11 bases at V and 10 bases at J, with 23 bases in the middle. DNA of the CDR3: TGTGCCGCCGGGGCAGGCGCTGGAAGTGGAGCTTTCTTT. It yields the protein CAAGAGAGSGAFF.

This chain uses TRBV4-2 with TRBJ1-4; no clear D gene. Trimming stripped 5 bases from V and 0 bases from J, with 10 bases between. Germline V gene data show CDR1 as LGHNA and CDR2 as YNFKEQ. The CDR3 loop spans 15 amino acids. The CDR3 spells CASSGREATNEKLFF. The CDR3 region has the DNA TGTGCCAGCAGCGGACGGGAGGCAACTAATGAAAAACTGTTTTTT.

The chain is built from TRBV6-5 and TRBJ1-1, with D possibly being TRBD1 (5 bases). Trimming stripped 0 bases from V and 4 bases from J, with 9 bases between. CDR1 is MNHEY, CDR2 SVGAGI, per germline. The CDR3 is made up of 14 amino acids. The CDR3 loop reads CASSYSGRPTEAFF. The DNA of the CDR3 is TGTGCCAGCAGTTACTCGGGACGGCCCACTGAAGCTTTCTTT.

The rearrangement joins TRBV19 to TRBJ2-7; the D gene is possibly TRBD2 (7 bases). The CDR3 is 15 residues long. V was shortened by 5 bases and J by 4 bases, with 18 bases between the two germline ends. CDR1 LNHDA and CDR2 SQIVND come from the germline V gene (reference sequence). The CDR3 coding sequence is TGTGCCAGTAGTCCGTCCGGGGGGCCCGATTACGAGCAGTACTTC. Residues: CASSPSGGPDYEQYF.

V gene TRBV28 combines with J gene TRBJ2-2; no definite D call. CDR1 is MDHEN, CDR2 SYDVKM, per germline. The CDR3 contains 16 residues. Trimming removed 5 bases from V and 5 bases from J, with 18 bases in between. The CDR3: CASSQVLLILTGELFF. For the CDR3, the DNA is TGTGCCAGCAGTCAAGTCCTACTTATTTTAACCGGGGAGCTGTTTTTT.

The rearrangement uses TRBV27 and TRBJ1-1, with no clear D. Germline values: CDR1 MNHEY, CDR2 SMNVEV (reference sequence). The CDR3 length is 14 residues. V gave up 2 bases and J gave up 0 bases, with 7 bases separating them. CDR3 in amino acids: CASSLGVMNTEAFF. In nucleotides, the CDR3 is TGTGCCAGCAGTTTAGGGGTCATGAACACTGAAGCTTTCTTT.

This rearrangement joins TRBV4-3 to TRBJ1-5; D is unclear. Deletions cut 3 bases from V and 3 bases from J, with 12 bases between. CDR1 LGHNA and CDR2 YSLEER come from the germline V gene. The CDR3 has 15 amino acids. The chain's CDR3 is CASSQINRDNQPQHF. The CDR3 region has the DNA TGCGCCAGCAGCCAGATCAACCGGGACAATCAGCCCCAGCATTTT.

The rearrangement uses TRBV9 and TRBJ2-1; D gene unclear. Germline CDR1 reads SGDLS; CDR2 reads YYNGEE. Trimming took 3 bases from V and 0 from J, leaving 4 bases between them. The CDR3 runs 13 residues. CDR3 protein: CASSGSSYNEQFF. Written as DNA, the CDR3 is TGTGCCAGCAGCGGGAGCTCCTACAATGAGCAGTTCTTC.

This rearrangement joins TRBV6-1 to TRBJ1-2, with D perhaps TRBD1 (5 bases). The CDR3 is made up of 15 amino acids. Germline loops: CDR1 MNHNS, CDR2 SASEGT. Trimming took 6 bases from V and 0 from J, leaving 14 bases between them. This chain's CDR3 is CASRQELQSNYGYTF. CDR3 nucleotides: TGTGCCAGCAGACAGGAGTTACAGTCTAACTATGGCTACACCTTC.

The chain carries TRBV5-6 and TRBJ2-1; tentatively, D is TRBD1 (6 bases). The CDR3 has 17 residues. V lost 0 bases and J 2 bases, leaving 15 bases between the germline ends. Germline assignment: CDR1 SGHDT and CDR2 YYEEEE. The CDR3 loop reads CASSLGQGRGTYNEQFF. CDR3 nucleotides: TGTGCCAGCAGCTTGGGCCAGGGAAGGGGGACCTACAATGAGCAGTTCTTC.

The chain recombines TRBV4-3 with TRBJ2-7; no clear D gene. V dropped 0 bases and J dropped 4 bases, with 10 bases sitting between them. CDR1 is LGHNA and CDR2 is YSLEER in the germline V gene. The CDR3 is 14 residues long. CDR3 bases: TGCGCCAGCAGCCAAGAATTTCTTGGGTACGAGCAGTACTTC. This encodes CASSQEFLGYEQYF.

V gene TRBV7-2 combines with J gene TRBJ2-7; 9 nucleotides agree with TRBD1. Trimming removed 4 bases from V and 5 bases from J; junction bases left unmatched: 3. Germline lookup yields CDR1 SGHTA and CDR2 FQGNSA. CDR3 length equals 13 residues. The CDR3 DNA sequence: TGTGCCAGCAGCTGGGACAGGGCAAACGAGCAGTACTTC. Amino acid sequence: CASSWDRANEQYF.

The rearrangement joins TRBV5-4 to TRBJ2-7; no reliable D call. There are 12 residues in the CDR3. Germline CDR1 and CDR2: SGHNT and YYREEE (reference sequence). V was trimmed by 2 bases and J by 5 bases, leaving 8 bases between them. The DNA of the CDR3 is TGTGCCAGCAGCTTTGTAGGGAACGAGCAGTACTTC. It translates to CASSFVGNEQYF.